These T cell receptor beta chains were read from a single sample in a study of metastatic and nonmetastatic thyroid tumors. TCRdb re-called clones from the PCR reads using MiXCR. The sample contains around 38,000 clones, 28% of which appear only once. Sequencing input: blood. Receptor source: a male donor with papillary thyroid cancer or a benign thyroid nodule (not recorded which). Some clones in this sample may be carry-over from other donors' samples. Both conserved end residues are part of each CDR3. A D gene is named only where the DNA matches it firmly. Size tells how often a clone was seen (once, few, many) or the class of an expanded clone, and some rows leave it out.

d_call: -
clone_size: few
j_call: TRBJ2-2
v_call: TRBV2
cdr3_aa: CASSVQGGGELFF
cdr3_nt: TGTGCCAGCAGCGTACAGGGTGGCGGGGAGCTGTTTTTT

d_call: -
clone_size: many
j_call: TRBJ1-6
v_call: TRBV6-1
cdr3_aa: CASRPGTANSPLHF
cdr3_nt: TGTGCCAGCAGGCCCGGGACGGCCAATTCACCCCTCCACTTT

d_call: -
clone_size: -
j_call: TRBJ2-7
v_call: TRBV3-1
cdr3_aa: CASSQSSEQYF
cdr3_nt: TGTGCCAGCAGCCAATCATCCGAGCAGTACTTC

d_call: -
clone_size: once
j_call: TRBJ1-5
v_call: TRBV20-1
cdr3_aa: CSASPDYSNQPQHF
cdr3_nt: TGCAGTGCCTCCCCGGACTATAGCAATCAGCCCCAGCATTTT

d_call: TRBD1
clone_size: many
j_call: TRBJ1-5
v_call: TRBV27
cdr3_aa: CASSKTSGQNQPQHF
cdr3_nt: TGTGCCAGCAGTAAAACTTCGGGACAGAATCAGCCCCAGCATTTT

d_call: -
clone_size: few
j_call: TRBJ2-1
v_call: TRBV20-1
cdr3_aa: CSASGGAGRAANEQFF
cdr3_nt: TGCAGTGCTAGTGGTGGGGCGGGCCGGGCGGCTAATGAGCAGTTCTTC

d_call: -
clone_size: medium-sized
j_call: TRBJ1-6
v_call: TRBV4-1
cdr3_aa: CASSQGANSPLHF
cdr3_nt: TGCGCCAGCAGCCAAGGCGCCAATTCACCCCTCCACTTT

d_call: -
clone_size: few
j_call: TRBJ1-3
v_call: TRBV29-1
cdr3_aa: CSVARDLGNTIYF
cdr3_nt: TGCAGCGTTGCTAGAGACCTCGGAAACACCATATATTTT

d_call: -
clone_size: once
j_call: TRBJ2-7
v_call: TRBV4-2
cdr3_aa: CASSESGLSYEQYF
cdr3_nt: TGTGCCAGCAGCGAGTCGGGCCTTTCCTACGAGCAGTACTTC

d_call: -
clone_size: once
j_call: TRBJ1-4
v_call: TRBV9
cdr3_aa: CASSAGPRREKLFF
cdr3_nt: TGTGCCAGCAGCGCGGGCCCTAGACGTGAAAAACTGTTTTTT

d_call: TRBD2
clone_size: many
j_call: TRBJ2-7
v_call: TRBV6-1
cdr3_aa: CASSEVGGLAGNPYEQYF
cdr3_nt: TGTGCCAGCAGTGAAGTCGGGGGACTAGCGGGGAACCCCTACGAGCAGTACTTC

d_call: TRBD1
clone_size: -
j_call: TRBJ2-7
v_call: TRBV3-1
cdr3_aa: CASSPTSGTGIDEQYF
cdr3_nt: TGTGCCAGCAGCCCTACTTCCGGGACAGGGATCGACGAGCAGTACTTC

d_call: -
clone_size: many
j_call: TRBJ2-2
v_call: TRBV12-3/TRBV12-4
cdr3_aa: CASTVAQIRELFF
cdr3_nt: TGTGCCAGCACCGTTGCTCAAATCAGGGAGCTGTTTTTT

d_call: -
clone_size: -
j_call: TRBJ1-1
v_call: TRBV6-5
cdr3_aa: CASSSSPGWTEALF
cdr3_nt: TGTGCCAGCAGTTCCTCGCCGGGGTGGACTGAAGCTTTGTTT

d_call: TRBD2
clone_size: -
j_call: TRBJ2-1
v_call: TRBV20-1
cdr3_aa: CISTPGLAGGNEQFF
cdr3_nt: TGCATTTCTACCCCGGGACTAGCGGGAGGCAATGAGCAGTTCTTC

d_call: TRBD1
clone_size: -
j_call: TRBJ1-2
v_call: TRBV7-8
cdr3_aa: CASSLRTGEYGYTF
cdr3_nt: TGTGCCAGCAGCTTAAGGACAGGGGAGTATGGCTACACCTTC

d_call: -
clone_size: -
j_call: TRBJ1-1
v_call: TRBV12-3/TRBV12-4
cdr3_aa: CASSREKTEAFF
cdr3_nt: TGTGCCAGCTCCAGGGAGAAAACTGAAGCTTTCTTT

d_call: TRBD2
clone_size: few
j_call: TRBJ2-7
v_call: TRBV6-2/TRBV6-3
cdr3_aa: CASSYSAGGPYEQYF
cdr3_nt: TGTGCCAGCAGTTACTCGGCGGGAGGGCCTTACGAGCAGTACTTC

d_call: TRBD2
clone_size: few
j_call: TRBJ2-3
v_call: TRBV6-4
cdr3_aa: CASSDGTSGGADTQYF
cdr3_nt: TGTGCCAGCAGTGACGGTACTAGCGGTGGGGCAGATACGCAGTATTTT

d_call: -
clone_size: few
j_call: TRBJ2-7
v_call: TRBV2
cdr3_aa: CASRLDPSYYEQYF
cdr3_nt: TGTGCCAGCCGGCTTGATCCTTCATACTACGAGCAGTACTTC

d_call: TRBD1
clone_size: -
j_call: TRBJ2-1
v_call: TRBV20-1
cdr3_aa: CSARAGGRLHTEQFF
cdr3_nt: TGCAGTGCCAGAGCAGGGGGAAGACTGCACACTGAGCAGTTCTTC